One sample yielded the 12 T cell receptor beta chains listed below, sequenced in a study of cytomegalovirus exposure and HLA in healthy donors (dated by TCRdb to about 2017). Libraries were prepared through the immunoSEQ multiplex PCR assay. For the multiplex PCR, a mixture combining 60 forward primers for TCR Vbeta segments and 13 reverse primers for TCR Jbeta segments was used. TCRdb retrieved this table from immuneACCESS and kept in-frame rearrangements only. Not all clones are present; in checked studies, unresolved V genes account for under half, and no reason is known for the remainder. The sample table contains 100,000 or so clones; only one count was recorded for 65% to 85% of them. The leading ten clones occupy roughly 2.2% of the sample. The sequencing sample was made of PBMCs. The receptor source for this set is a man in his late teens or twenties in good health and CMV-seronegative.

The chain recombines TRBV7-8 with TRBJ1-2, with TRBD1 matching 9 bases. With V trimmed by 3 bases and J by 5 bases, 4 bases remained unmatched. Germline V lookup: CDR1 SGHVS, CDR2 FQNEAQ. The length of the CDR3 is 14 residues. The CDR3 DNA sequence: TGTGCCAGCAGCTTTGCCGGGACAGGGTATGGCTACACCTTC. It yields the protein CASSFAGTGYGYTF.

V is TRBV7-2 and J is TRBJ2-1; no firm D call. The length of the CDR3 is 15 residues. Trimming stripped 4 bases from V and 6 bases from J, with 16 bases between. CDR1 is SGHTA, CDR2 FQGNSA, per germline. DNA for the CDR3: TGTGCCAGCAGCTCCGCCGGGTCCTCTAGCAATGAGCAGTTCTTC. This gives the protein CASSSAGSSSNEQFF.

This chain links TRBV15 with TRBJ1-1; 8 bases line up with TRBD1. The CDR3 is made up of 15 amino acids. Losses at the gene ends were 4 bases for V and 3 bases for J; bases not matched to a gene: 7. The germline V gene encodes CDR1 LNHNV and CDR2 YYDKDF (reference sequence). This chain's CDR3 is CATSNPGGRDTEAFF. The CDR3 DNA reads as TGTGCCACCAGCAACCCAGGGGGCCGGGACACTGAAGCTTTCTTT.

In this sample, this clone turned up a few times. V usage is TRBV4-3 and J usage is TRBJ1-4, with 9 bases lining up with TRBD1. The CDR3 loop spans 15 amino acids. The germline V gene has CDR1 LGHNA and CDR2 YSLEER. V shed 0 bases and J 10 bases; nucleotides not matched to a gene: 6. This CDR3 is CASSQDTGGFGKLFF. The CDR3 bases are TGCGCCAGCAGCCAAGATACAGGGGGCTTCGGAAAACTGTTTTTT.

The chain combines TRBV2 with TRBJ1-4, with D tentatively TRBD1 (5 bases). The CDR3 is 16 amino acids. The germline V and J ends were trimmed by 2 bases and 4 bases, with 14 bases remaining between them. Germline CDR1 SNHLY, CDR2 FYNNEI. The CDR3 protein is CASSEIWDSINEKLFF. CDR3 coding DNA: TGTGCCAGCAGTGAAATCTGGGACTCAATTAATGAAAAACTGTTTTTT.

This chain connects TRBV6-5 to TRBJ1-2; D perhaps matches TRBD1 (5 bases). Between the trimmed V and J ends, which lost 5 bases and 8 bases, there was a span of 12 bases. Germline V gene sequence: CDR1 MNHEY, CDR2 SVGAGI. The CDR3 has 12 residues. The CDR3 sequence is CASSPLGVGYTF. CDR3 sequence (DNA): TGTGCCAGCAGTCCCCTAGGGGTGGGCTACACCTTC.

The V call is TRBV7-9, the J call TRBJ1-2; 8 positions match TRBD1. This CDR3 region has 15 residues. The germline gives CDR1 SEHNR, CDR2 FQNEAQ (reference sequence). V was clipped by 5 bases and J by 5 bases; unmatched bases: 10. CDR3 DNA: TGTGCCAGCAGCCCCGGGGCAGGGGGCGGGTATGGCTACACCTTC. It codes for CASSPGAGGGYGYTF.

The chain links TRBV6-5 to TRBJ2-7; D is perhaps TRBD2 (5 bases). The CDR3 runs to 13 residues. Trimming shortened V by 6 bases and J by 2 bases, and 11 bases separated the two germline ends. Germline values: CDR1 MNHEY, CDR2 SVGAGI. For the CDR3, the DNA is TGTGCCAGCAGCCGCGGGCGAACCTACGAGCAGTACTTC. It specifies CASSRGRTYEQYF.

This chain links TRBV10-2 with TRBJ2-7, with a tentative D call TRBD2 (6 bases). V was trimmed by 7 bases and J by 2 bases, leaving 9 bases between them. There are 12 residues in the CDR3. From germline, CDR1 is WSHSY and CDR2 SAAADI. The CDR3 sequence is CASMAGPYEQYF. The CDR3, as DNA: TGCGCCAGCATGGCGGGGCCCTACGAGCAGTACTTC.

The chain has TRBV15 and TRBJ2-5; D may be TRBD2 (5 bases). The assigned J gene may be wrong: the sequence end matches TRBJ2-7 better. The germline CDR1 and CDR2 sequences are LNHNV and YYDKDF (reference sequence). The CDR3 consists of 14 residues. The CDR3 is CATSSSRGNYEQYF. In DNA form, the CDR3 reads TGTGCCACCAGCAGTTCCCGAGGGAACTACGAGCAGTACTTC.

This clone was found a few times. V usage is TRBV6-5 and J usage is TRBJ1-3; 9 positions agree with TRBD1. Germline CDR1 MNHEY, CDR2 SVGAGI. The CDR3 is made up of 16 amino acids. The ends lost 4 bases at V and 3 bases at J; junction bases unmatched: 7. CDR3: CASSSPDRGYGNTIYF. CDR3 nucleotide sequence: TGTGCCAGCAGTTCCCCGGACAGGGGTTATGGAAACACCATATATTTT.

The rearrangement links TRBV18 to TRBJ1-1; possible D gene TRBD1, 6 bases. Per the germline V gene, CDR1 is KGHSH and CDR2 is LQKENI. The CDR3 totals 13 residues. V was cut by 5 bases and J by 7 bases, with 14 bases left in between. The chain's CDR3 is CASSATQGYEAFF. The CDR3 bases are TGTGCCAGCTCAGCCACACAGGGCTATGAAGCTTTCTTT.